Sequencing of this T cell receptor (beta chain) was carried out in a study of blood T cells in healthy people across ages. A second about 7 to 11 cycle PCR used barcoded and J-beta primers. Every cDNA molecule bore a tag from a template-switch adaptor containing 12 random nucleotides. In TCRdb, the 5' RACE reads were re-called with MiXCR into one record per CDR3 protein. The sample holds 650,000 to 800,000 distinct CDR3 sequences, approximately 44% seen once. Overall study findings and caveats: Higher diversity and more naive CD4+ cells were features of long-lived donors, compared to aged donors. TCR beta diversity was tightly associated with the proportion of naive T cells.

Germline values: CDR1 MGHRA, CDR2 YSYEKL. Trimming removed 2 bases at V and 5 bases at J, with 20 bases between. The CDR3 contains 17 residues. Details on this clonotype: What it binds is unknown.

This rearrangement joins TRBV4-1 to TRBJ2-3; the D gene is possibly TRBD2 (5 bases). The source of this sequence is a man between 60 and 75 years old in good health. The material sequenced was blood. The CDR3 sequence: CASSQNGVLDGRDTQYF. CDR3 nucleotide sequence: TGCGCCAGCAGCCAAAACGGGGTCCTCGATGGGAGAGATACGCAGTATTTT.